The clone carrying this T cell receptor (beta chain) showed up just a few times. This entry is derived from a study of blood T cells in healthy people across ages. It was with a sample-barcoded 5' primer and a J-beta primer mix that a second PCR of about 7 to 12 cycles was run. From the 5' RACE reads, TCRdb called clonotypes with MiXCR, one entry per CDR3 protein. The sample has 700,000 to 900,000 distinct CDR3 sequences, roughly 25% seen once. CDR3 length equals 19 residues. V gave up 3 bases and J gave up 0 bases, with 20 bases separating them. The germline CDR1 and CDR2 sequences are KGHSH and LQKENI. The data were also submitted as part of a second study, on T cells of mothers and their children. From that study: Donors comprised three healthy Caucasian mothers plus their six children. Regardless of relatedness, pairs show thymic selection shaping TCR recombination output in a similar manner.

The TCR was taken from a boy between 10 and 17 years old in good health. The chain is built from TRBV18 and TRBJ2-2, with D maybe TRBD1 (7 bases). Sequencing used blood. CDR3 sequence (DNA): TGTGCCAGCTCACCGGCGGGACAGATATACACCGCGAACACCGGGGAGCTGTTTTTT. This encodes CASSPAGQIYTANTGELFF.